Listed here is a single TCR beta chain. What it recognizes is unknown. This CDR3 is also generated by other DNA sequences in the sample. The data derive from a study of neoadjuvant nivolumab and ipilimumab in lung cancer. Study-level information: The combination arm added day-1 ipilimumab 1 mg/kg to nivolumab 3 mg/kg on days 1, 15, 29.

Study observations and caveats: Pathologic regression was not significantly tied to TCR clonality. TCR receptors were sequenced in few samples. Pretherapy blood TCR richness correlated positively with resected tumor richness.

This CDR3 comprises 13 residues. CDR1 and CDR2 from the germline V gene are SGHDN and FVKESK. V lost 3 bases and J lost 4; bases outside the gene matches: 0. Profiled with immunoSEQ multiplex PCR; TCRdb holds only in-frame clones, not every one. The table includes about 30,000 clones, 76% detected once. The chain is built from TRBV14 and TRBJ1-5; 7 bases are a match to TRBD1. The sequencing here drew on tumor tissue, taken after neoadjuvant nivolumab, alone or with ipilimumab, at or shortly before surgery. The sequence was collected from an adult with non-small cell lung cancer. The CDR3: CASSQDRNQPQHF. The CDR3 nucleotides read TGTGCCAGCAGCCAGGACAGGAATCAGCCCCAGCATTTT.